Sequencing of this T cell receptor beta chain was carried out in a study of blood T cell repertoires in COVID-19 (dated by TCRdb to about 2020). Context from the whole study: Samples covering the acute and convalescent phases of COVID-19 were provided by collaborators in the United States, Italy and Spain. The material from the prospective study consisted of cDNA or gDNA derived from T cells, B-cell-depleted T cells, or PBMCs. Subjects who had been exposed to COVID-19, were actively infected with it, or had recovered from it provided the deeply sampled blood TCRbeta repertoires that made up the dataset. Where HLA class I and class II types were available, the types were taken from metadata supplied by the sample provider, not from assay-based typing. The samples were drawn from the first 160 participants of the ongoing ImmuneRACE study and from roughly 1,300 subjects provided by 6 global collaborators. The repertoires were made available in a free public database intended to serve as a resource for research on the immune response to SARS-CoV-2. Nearly every sample came with metadata listing a de-identified subject ID, COVID-19 status, age in years and sex.

Whole blood was collected in K2EDTA tubes by collaborating institutions according to the institutions' own protocols. For TCRbeta analysis, collaborator samples were shipped as frozen whole blood, as isolated PBMCs, or as DNA extracted from either sample type. Overall results and qualifications from the work: The amount of clinical and demographic metadata varied by source and participant and was provided uncurated.

TCRbeta CDR3 regions were amplified from genomic DNA by means of the immunoSEQ Assay, a bias-controlled multiplex PCR. Regarding the original processing steps: Within the assay, amplification of reference gene primers was used to estimate how many nucleated cells each sample contained. To quantify the absolute abundance of each unique TCRbeta CDR3 rearrangement, sequence reads were collapsed and filtered. Productive Simpson clonality was computed per sample as the square root of Simpson's diversity index over productive rearrangements. Not all clones reach the TCRdb copy of this immuneACCESS table, which keeps in-frame sequences only. Checked studies attribute under half of the gap to unresolved V genes and leave the rest unexplained. V and J calls plus clone size are reproduced from that table; the DNA served to infer D and trimming. This sample holds some 100,000 clones; around 87% were observed only once. The ten largest clones take up 11% of the sample.

The CDR3, from cysteine to phenylalanine, totals 15 residues. Only the CDR3 region is kept as DNA, spanning 45 bases read in frame from base 1. Per the germline V gene, SQVTM is the CDR1 and ANQGSEA is the CDR2. The germline V end is reduced by 2 bases and the J end by 5 bases; junction bases left unmatched: 8. In regard to this clone: It has no known antigen specificity. No base quality values were provided; no much bigger clone lies one nucleotide off.

The V gene is TRBV29-1 and the J gene is TRBJ2-5; the junction holds 10 bases that match TRBD1. The receptor was isolated from a woman in her twenties or thirties with acute or convalescent COVID-19. The sequenced sample consisted of peripheral blood. The CDR3 in this case is CSVERTGGVGETQYF. The DNA is TGCAGCGTTGAAAGGACAGGGGGAGTGGGGGAGACCCAGTACTTC.